Sequencing of this T cell receptor (beta chain) was carried out in a study of blood T cell repertoires in COVID-19 (dated by TCRdb to 2018 to 2020). For the wider study: Collaborator samples came from the United States, Italy and Spain and covered acute and convalescent phases of COVID-19. The repertoires were released in a freely available public database intended as a resource for research on the immune response to SARS-CoV-2. Samples were obtained from the ongoing ImmuneRACE study (first 160 participants) and from 1,254 subjects provided by 6 global collaborators. Where available, HLA class I and class II types were obtained from metadata supplied by the sample provider rather than from assay-based typing. The dataset comprised deeply sampled blood TCRbeta repertoires from subjects exposed to, actively infected with, or recovered from COVID-19. Nearly every sample came with metadata listing a de-identified subject ID, COVID-19 status, age in years and sex. The material from the prospective study consisted of cDNA or gDNA derived from T cells, B-cell-depleted T cells, or PBMCs. The full study reports these points: How much clinical and demographic metadata was included differed by source and by participant, and the metadata was provided uncurated.

In the prospective study, participants were 18 to 89 years old, resided in about two dozen geographic areas of the United States, and were enrolled through a virtual design. Cohort assignment in the prospective study relied on participant-reported clinical history from a screening survey and a study questionnaire. Each participant in the prospective study had whole blood, serum and a nasopharyngeal or oropharyngeal swab collected by mobile phlebotomists. Prospective study participants could optionally give additional blood draws and questionnaires over a roughly two-month period. Before DNA extraction, prospective study blood samples were shipped either frozen or at room temperature. TCRbeta CDR3 regions were amplified from genomic DNA by means of the immunoSEQ Assay, a bias-controlled multiplex PCR. As for how the authors treated the data: Within the assay, amplification of reference gene primers was used to estimate how many nucleated cells each sample contained. Sequence reads were collapsed and filtered to measure the absolute abundance of every unique TCRbeta CDR3 rearrangement. For each sample, productive Simpson clonality was calculated as the square root of Simpson's diversity index across productive rearrangements. The source is immuneACCESS, and TCRdb retained only in-frame sequences with V and J called. Part of the clones is not carried over; for the studies checked, unresolved V genes explain less than half of this, and the remainder is unexplained. That table gives V, J and clone size, and the DNA gave D and trimming. The sample has about 440,000 clones on record, nearly 90% of them singletons. The biggest ten clones account for about 2.1% of the sample.

V and J lose 0 bases and 6 bases, and a span of 15 bases separates them. The cysteine opens and the phenylalanine closes a CDR3 of 16 amino acids. CDR3 DNA is the only sequence kept; it has 48 bases, read in frame from the first base. The germline V gene (reference sequence) sets CDR1 to MNHNY and CDR2 to SVGAGI. This clone turned up a few times. The target of this receptor is not known. No quality values exist for individual bases; no much larger clone is one base distant. The material sequenced was PBMCs or T cells enriched from blood (not recorded which). This TCR derives from a woman under 30 with acute COVID-19. The V gene is TRBV6-6 and the J gene is TRBJ1-5; the D gene is perhaps TRBD1, on 5 matching bases. The DNA reads TGTGCCAGCAGTTACTCTTATAGGCAGGGAGGTCAGCCCCAGCATTTT. It translates to CASSYSYRQGGQPQHF.